A selection of T cell receptor beta chains follows, all from one sample in a study of breast tumors, draining lymph nodes, adjacent tissues. TCRdb redid the calling of the multiplex PCR reads with MiXCR, one entry per CDR3 protein. The sample contains roughly 20,000 distinct CDR3 sequences, roughly 30% of which appear only once. Sequencing used breast tumor tissue. The receptors stem from a female donor with breast cancer. Some clones in this sample may be carry-over from other donors' samples. Both conserved end residues are part of each CDR3. A D gene is named only where the DNA matches it firmly. Clone sizes are given selectively: once, few, many, or a class where the clone is expanded.

CASSLGEVNTEAFF	TGCGCCAGCAGCTTAGGGGAGGTAAACACTGAAGCTTTCTTT	14	TRBV5-1	TRBJ1-1	NA	NA
CASSRGTSYFF	TGTGCCAGCAGCCGGGGGACTAGTTACTTCTTC	11	TRBV12-3/TRBV12-4	TRBJ2-1	TRBD2	NA
CASSSSGTGVGYTF	TGTGCCAGCAGCTCCTCCGGGACAGGGGTCGGCTACACCTTC	14	TRBV11-2	TRBJ1-2	TRBD1	medium-sized
CASGYREDEQFF	TGTGCTAGTGGTTACAGGGAGGATGAGCAGTTCTTC	12	TRBV12-5	TRBJ2-1	NA	NA
CASSHGFGEDYGYTF	TGTGCCAGCTCACACGGGTTTGGGGAGGACTATGGCTACACCTTC	15	TRBV18	TRBJ1-2	NA	many
CSVEDSQSSSPDTQYF	TGCAGCGTTGAAGATTCTCAGTCTAGCAGCCCAGATACGCAGTATTTT	16	TRBV29-1	TRBJ2-3	NA	medium-sized
CASSYAGRGTGELFF	TGTGCCAGCAGTTACGCAGGGAGGGGCACCGGGGAGCTGTTTTTT	15	TRBV6-5	TRBJ2-2	TRBD2	many
CASSGSATNEKLFF	TGTGCCAGCAGCGGGAGTGCAACTAATGAAAAACTGTTTTTT	14	TRBV6-5	TRBJ1-4	NA	many
CASSPAGIYNSPLHF	TGTGCCAGCTCACCAGCCGGAATATATAATTCACCCCTCCACTTT	15	TRBV18	TRBJ1-6	NA	many
CASSLDRDSPLHF	TGTGCCAGCAGCCTCGACAGGGATTCACCCCTCCACTTT	13	TRBV7-3	TRBJ1-6	TRBD1	medium-sized
CASMEANPHYNEQFF	TGTGCCAGCATGGAGGCTAACCCACACTACAATGAGCAGTTCTTC	15	TRBV2	TRBJ2-1	NA	many
CASSQETSGSRGEQFF	TGCGCCAGCAGCCAAGAGACTAGCGGGAGCCGCGGTGAGCAGTTCTTC	16	TRBV4-3	TRBJ2-1	TRBD2	many
CSARRTGGYGYTF	TGCAGTGCTAGACGAACAGGAGGATATGGCTACACCTTC	13	TRBV20-1	TRBJ1-2	NA	many
CSARDPGQYNSPLHF	TGCAGTGCTAGAGATCCGGGACAGTATAATTCACCCCTCCACTTT	15	TRBV20-1	TRBJ1-6	TRBD1	NA
CASSDTDFQDSKQLCRNTIYF	TGTGCCAGCAGTGACACCGACTTCCAGGACAGCAAACAGTTATGTAGGAACACCATATATTTT	21	TRBV6-4	TRBJ1-3	NA	few
CASSRADFYNEQFF	TGTGCCAGCAGCCGAGCGGACTTTTACAATGAGCAGTTCTTC	14	TRBV12-3/TRBV12-4	TRBJ2-1	NA	many
CASSAMGTGSNEQYF	TGTGCCAGCAGTGCCATGGGGACAGGGTCCAACGAGCAGTACTTC	15	TRBV25-1	TRBJ2-7	TRBD1	many
CASSLYNEQFF	TGTGCCAGCAGCCTCTACAATGAGCAGTTCTTC	11	TRBV5-4	TRBJ2-1	NA	medium-sized
CASSPPSSGGYNEQFF	TGTGCCAGCTCACCACCGTCCAGCGGGGGATACAATGAGCAGTTCTTC	16	TRBV18	TRBJ2-1	TRBD2	many
CASKLGTGNSPLHF	TGTGCCAGCAAATTGGGTACAGGGAATTCACCCCTCCACTTT	14	TRBV28	TRBJ1-6	NA	many
CASSLGVETQYF	TGTGCCAGCAGCTTGGGAGTGGAGACCCAGTACTTC	12	TRBV5-5	TRBJ2-5	NA	NA
CASSFGAANEQYF	TGTGCCAGCAGTTTTGGGGCTGCCAACGAGCAGTACTTC	13	TRBV28	TRBJ2-7	NA	many